This T cell receptor (beta chain) was documented in a study of human T cells and chemical hapten exposure. TCRdb reprocessed the RACE reads via MiXCR and lists one record per CDR3 protein. The repertoire holds 300,000 to 450,000 distinct CDR3 sequences, with 5.1% as singletons. CDR3 length equals 16 residues. The ends lost 5 bases at V and 0 bases at J; junction bases unmatched: 4. Germline V lookup: CDR1 SEHNR, CDR2 FQNEAQ (reference sequence). Time point given: pre-sensitization, week 0. Indicated treatment: therapeutic diphenylcyclopropenone sensitization with weekly scalp DPC. This clonotype has at least ten counts.

The genes are TRBV7-9 and TRBJ1-6, with 7 bases aligning to TRBD1. The sequence was obtained from a woman in her forties or fifties with alopecia areata. Some clones in this sample may be carry-over from other donors' samples. Sequenced material: whole blood, taken in connection with sensitization to the hapten diphenylcyclopropenone (DPC). CDR3 bases: TGTGCCAGCAGCAGACAGGGCGTCTCCTATAATTCACCCCTCCACTTT. As protein: CASSRQGVSYNSPLHF.